This T cell receptor beta chain emerged from a study of cytomegalovirus exposure and HLA in healthy donors (dated by TCRdb to the late 2010s). Background for the entire study: A later analysis indicated that the 95 to 150 validation repertoires were generated on the platform also employed for the approximately 670 repertoires of the first cohort. The aim of the study was to test whether cataloging public T cell receptors could identify signatures of past pathogen exposure. Besides the first cohort of hundreds of subjects, a separate validation cohort made up of roughly 130 different subjects was used. To predict cytomegalovirus infection status, the study combined high-throughput TCR immunosequencing, statistical association of individual TCRs with disease status, and machine learning.

The donors were included in the validation cohort of some 120 subjects, a group kept apart from the roughly 700-subject first cohort. Spanning cysteine to phenylalanine, the CDR3 consists of 14 amino acids. Of all the DNA, just the CDR3 is kept, 42 bases in frame from base 1. Reading the germline V gene (reference sequence) gives CDR1 SGHNT and CDR2 YYREEE. The trim is 2 bases for V and 0 bases for J, with a gap of 5 bases between the germline ends. Of note for this clone: There is no known antigen for this receptor. No base-level quality is on record; no much larger clone is a single base apart.

Here is what the overall study found, with its caveats: According to the authors, the approach could potentially be generalized to other disease states and immunological phenotypes. Most TCR sequences were observed very rarely across donors, whereas some public TCRs were present in many individuals. In vitro tests confirmed that a few of the cytomegalovirus-associated TCR beta chains recognize cytomegalovirus antigens. The classifier was reported to diagnose cytomegalovirus status with high specificity and sensitivity in both the original and validation cohorts. A later analysis lacked HLA typing for the validation cohort, so it scored co-occurrence in that cohort across all 130 or so repertoires. In the study, approximately 150 TCR beta chains were listed as associated with cytomegalovirus. Subsequent analysis determined that TCRs grouped into clusters in the first cohort also showed a tendency toward co-occurrence across the roughly 120 validation repertoires, and 85% to 95% of cluster scores exceeded 0.

The library was prepared using the immunoSEQ multiplex PCR assay. The paper's processing steps were these. To diagnose cytomegalovirus status from the catalog of TCR beta chain sequences, a statistical classification framework was built. TCRdb obtained this table from immuneACCESS and retained in-frame rearrangements with V and J assigned. These tables miss some clones; where compared with another copy, unresolved V genes account for less than half of the shortfall, and the remainder is unexplained. V and J calls and clone size follow that table, whereas D and trimming were derived from the DNA. In all, the sample holds about 44,000 clones, and 93% of those were seen once. The top ten constitute roughly 2.1% of the sample.

The material sequenced was PBMCs. The rearrangement combines TRBV5-4 with TRBJ2-2; confidence is insufficient to name the D gene. The clonotype was recovered from a woman between 18 and 30 years old in good health and CMV-seronegative. Read as DNA, the sequence is TGTGCCAGCAGCTTTAACACGAACACCGGGGAGCTGTTTTTT. Its translation reads: CASSFNTNTGELFF.